This note documents a single T cell receptor beta chain sequence. The data derive from a study of cytomegalovirus exposure and HLA in healthy donors. Germline V gene data show CDR1 as MGHRA and CDR2 as YSYEKL. The CDR3 totals 17 residues. The V end lost 1 base, the J end lost 0 bases, and 12 bases lay between the germline ends. Primers for the PCR totalled 60 Vbeta and 13 Jbeta. Assay: immunoSEQ multiplex PCR; the TCRdb copy retains only in-frame clones and omits some. Here the sample spans roughly 150,000 clones, approximately 70% being singletons. V is TRBV4-1 and J is TRBJ1-4; the D is unclear. The receptor's source is a woman aged 18-29 years in good health and CMV-seropositive. What was sequenced was PBMCs. The CDR3 DNA is TGCGCCAGCAGCCAAGGACCGAGAGGAGCAACTAATGAAAAACTGTTTTTT. It encodes CASSQGPRGATNEKLFF.